This T cell receptor beta chain came from a study of shared clonotypes between healthy human individuals. Whole-study findings and limits: Researchers sampled blood only, noting tissue repertoires likely differ.

Division of CD4+ cells produced a CD45RA+ naive subset and a CD45RA-negative memory subset. Germline-derived CDR1 and CDR2 are MNHNS and SASEGT. There are 16 residues in the CDR3. The ends lost 4 bases at V and 5 bases at J; junction bases unmatched: 13. TCRdb's table, derived via immunoSEQ multiplex PCR, lists solely in-frame clones and lacks some. This sample has some 2.3 million clones, with roughly 93% found just once. On this clone: The antigen is not known.

The chain is built from TRBV6-1 and TRBJ2-5; 7 bases map to TRBD1. The specimen was naive CD4+ T cells from PBMCs. Subset reported: CD45RA+ positively selected. The origin of this receptor is a man between 18 and 35 years old in good health. Some clones in this sample may be carry-over from other donors' samples. The CDR3 DNA reads as TGTGCCAGCAGTGTACAGGGGTTCATAAGTATTGAGACCCAGTACTTC. Its translation: CASSVQGFISIETQYF.